This TCR beta chain came from a study of blood T cells in healthy people across ages. Primers used in a second PCR of roughly 6 to 11 cycles were a sample-barcoded 5' primer and a J-beta primer mix. Every single cDNA molecule received a tag from a template-switch adaptor with 12 random nucleotides. In TCRdb, the 5' RACE reads were re-called with MiXCR into one record per CDR3 protein. The table includes roughly 720,000 distinct CDR3 sequences, 40% to 65% detected once. Study-level points and caveats: Long-lived donors exceeded aged donors in naive CD4+ cells and diversity. A strong correlation was seen between TCR beta diversity and naive T cell percentage.

For this clonotype: The antigen remains unidentified.

The CDR3 is 13 amino acids. From germline, CDR1 is GTSNPN and CDR2 SVGIG (reference sequence). V lost 3 bases and J 7 bases, leaving 16 bases between the germline ends. The receptor was derived from a man at least 80 years old in good health. V gene TRBV30 combines with J gene TRBJ2-7; TRBD1 is a possible D gene (6 bases). Sequenced sample: blood. In DNA, the CDR3 is TGTGCCTGGAGCCCCCCAGGGGTTAATGAGCAGTACTTC. Protein product: CAWSPPGVNEQYF.